This T cell receptor (beta chain) emerged from a study of CD8+CD57+ T cells in acquired aplastic anemia. Study context: Reads per healthy sample averaged roughly 9.9 million (CD4+) and some 12 million (CD8+).

This clonotype was observed a handful of times. The CDR3 spans 14 residues. The germline CDR1 and CDR2 sequences are LNHNV and YYDKDF (reference sequence). The V gene lost 2 bases and the J gene lost 1 base, with 9 bases spanning the gap. Template material for TCR beta VDJ and CDR3 profiling consisted of genomic DNA. TCRdb re-called the reads through MiXCR, storing one row per CDR3 protein. The repertoire consists of tens of thousands of distinct CDR3 sequences, with approximately 50% occurring once and the leading ten covering around 8.8%. The V and J genes are TRBV15 and TRBJ2-7, with D maybe TRBD1 (6 bases). The source material was sorted CD4+, CD8+, or CD8+CD57+ T cells (not recorded which) from PBMCs. The clonotype was recovered from a human donor in good health, serving as a control. CDR3 region: CATSRSGQSYEQYF. The CDR3 DNA reads as TGTGCCACCAGCAGATCCGGACAGTCCTACGAGCAGTACTTC. Complete variable domain (other parts from reference TRBV15 and TRBJ2-7): DAMVIQNPRYQVTQFGKPVTLSCSQTLNHNVMYWYQQKSSQAPKLLFHYYDKDFNNEADTPDNFQSRRPNTSFCFLDIRSPGLGDTAMYLCATSRSGQSYEQYFGPGTRLTVT.